This TCR beta chain comes out of a study of CD8 T cells in Susac syndrome (dated by TCRdb to the late 2010s). At the level of the whole study: Of the Susac syndrome patients who were sequenced, roughly 8 were in clinical remission while about six had clinically active disease. At the time of blood withdrawal, Susac syndrome patients were either therapy-naive, taking corticosteroids (with some also receiving IVIg), or on IVIg alone. The study used repertoire sequencing to test whether antigen drove CD8+ T cell activation and differentiation in Susac syndrome. Study-level results and caveats: The study acknowledged that relatively few individuals were included in the TCR sequencing and HLA analysis. No clonal expansion was detected in the CD4+ T cell repertoire of Susac syndrome patients.

Inclusive of the bounding cysteine and phenylalanine, the CDR3 is 13 residues long. Left in the record is the CDR3 DNA by itself, 39 bases read in frame from the first base. The trim is 7 bases for V and 1 base for J, with a gap of 11 bases between the germline ends. CDR1 and CDR2, looked up from the germline V gene, are SGHDN and FVKESK. RNA was extracted using the RNeasy kit, and about 0.5 to 1 ug of the RNA was reverse transcribed with random hexamers. The immunoSEQ multiplex PCR assay, which covers 54 Vbeta and 13 Jbeta segments, was used to amplify TCR beta CDR3 regions. PCR amplification bias was corrected by using a synthetic template baseline for primer optimization and computational correction. The authors processed their data as follows. Reads were annotated to V, D and J genes per IMGT and analyzed with immunoSEQ Analyzer, keeping only productive sequences. Clonality was computed as one minus Shannon entropy normalized by log2 of the number of productive unique sequences. For each patient and control, public and private clones were evaluated within the 100 most prevalent clones. A clone was defined as Susac-specific if it was absent from the healthy and MS cohorts, from 950 to 1,300 published viral clones and from other ImmuneACCESS disease sequences. TCRdb trimmed the raw reads at Q25, called clones with MiXCR and kept productive beta chains. One record per CDR3 amino acid sequence lists the most common genes and DNA. What appears here as the V and J calls and clone size reflects TCRdb's work, not the paper's. Across this sample there are about 94,000 distinct CDR3 sequences, with over 90% seen only once. Less than 0.4% of the sample rests with the top ten.

Details on this clonotype: Its antigen specificity is not known. A much larger clonotype is one base distant, so this may be a read error.

Peripheral blood CD8+ and CD4+ T cells from healthy donors, Susac syndrome patients and multiple sclerosis patients were profiled by high-throughput TCR beta sequencing. The Susac syndrome patients fulfilled recently defined diagnostic criteria for definite or probable disease. Bulk CD8+ and CD4+ T cells were purified by magnetic negative isolation, whereas CD8+ TEMRA cells were enriched by FACS. Blood was drawn into EDTA tubes, processed within 24 hours, and PBMCs were isolated by density gradient centrifugation. PBMCs intended for TCR sequencing were frozen in liquid nitrogen and were later thawed in a 37 degrees C water bath. The sorted or isolated CD4+, CD8+ and CD8+ TEMRA cells reached a purity of at least 90%.

The material sequenced was CD4+ T cells from PBMCs. Here the chain combines TRBV14 and TRBJ2-7, with no confident D gene call. The TCR was taken from a human donor with Susac syndrome. The DNA reads as follows: TGTGCCAGCAACTCCGGACGTTCCTACGAGCAGTACTTC. It is translated as CASNSGRSYEQYF.